A selection of T cell receptor beta chains follows, all from one sample in a study of OX40 agonist ivuxolimab in advanced cancers. TCRdb's copy holds only in-frame clones and misses some; the assay was immunoSEQ multiplex PCR. The sample records 60,000 to 75,000 clones, about 89% being singletons. Sequenced here: CD4+ or CD8+ T cells sorted from blood, sampled in a trial of the OX40 agonist ivuxolimab. These receptors came from an adult with an advanced solid tumor such as melanoma, head and neck, liver or kidney cancer. Both conserved end residues are part of each CDR3. Each record gives: J gene, clone size, V gene, D gene, CDR3 DNA, CDR3 protein. The D gene is left open where the match is weak. Only some rows state a clone size, as once, few, many or a class for expanded clones.

J gene: TRBJ2-3; clone size: .; V gene: TRBV6-7; D gene: .; CDR3 DNA: TGTGCCAGCAGTTACCCCCCCCCTCCAGGCGTGCGGAGCACAGATACGCAGTATTTT; CDR3 protein: CASSYPPPPGVRSTDTQYF
J gene: TRBJ2-5; clone size: .; V gene: TRBV11-3; D gene: .; CDR3 DNA: TGTGCCAGCAGCTCCGGGTTGGAGACCCAGTACTTC; CDR3 protein: CASSSGLETQYF
J gene: TRBJ2-1; clone size: .; V gene: TRBV7-2; D gene: TRBD2; CDR3 DNA: TGTGCCAGCAGCTTAGCCGGAACTAGCGGGAGTAAGCGTCAGTTCTTC; CDR3 protein: CASSLAGTSGSKRQFF
J gene: TRBJ2-2; clone size: .; V gene: TRBV6-5; D gene: .; CDR3 DNA: TGTGCCAGCAGTTACTTCGCCGGGGAGCTGTTTTTT; CDR3 protein: CASSYFAGELFF
J gene: TRBJ1-4; clone size: once; V gene: TRBV4-2; D gene: .; CDR3 DNA: TGTGCCAGCAGCAGCGACCAGGGTGCGTATAATGAAAAACTGTTTTTT; CDR3 protein: CASSSDQGAYNEKLFF
J gene: TRBJ2-7; clone size: .; V gene: TRBV28; D gene: TRBD1; CDR3 DNA: TGTGCCAGCAGTTTGGCGGGACAGGGGGTCTACGAGCAGTACTTC; CDR3 protein: CASSLAGQGVYEQYF
J gene: TRBJ2-7; clone size: .; V gene: TRBV11-2; D gene: .; CDR3 DNA: TGTGCCAGCAGAGATTATACAGGGTCCTACGAGCAGTACTTC; CDR3 protein: CASRDYTGSYEQYF
J gene: TRBJ1-4; clone size: .; V gene: TRBV6-6; D gene: TRBD1; CDR3 DNA: TGTGCCAGCAGTACTGGACAGGTCGAGAATGAAAAACTGTTTTTT; CDR3 protein: CASSTGQVENEKLFF
J gene: TRBJ1-5; clone size: .; V gene: TRBV6-6; D gene: .; CDR3 DNA: TGTGCCAGCAGTTACCCAGAGATGCATCAGCCCCAGCATTTT; CDR3 protein: CASSYPEMHQPQHF
J gene: TRBJ1-3; clone size: .; V gene: TRBV11-2; D gene: .; CDR3 DNA: TGTGCCAGCAGCTACCGAAACCACGGCTCTGGAAACACCATATATTTT; CDR3 protein: CASSYRNHGSGNTIYF
J gene: TRBJ1-2; clone size: .; V gene: TRBV28; D gene: .; CDR3 DNA: TGTGCCAGCAGTCCCTCTTGGGTCTCCGGTGGCTACACCTTC; CDR3 protein: CASSPSWVSGGYTF
J gene: TRBJ2-5; clone size: .; V gene: TRBV2; D gene: TRBD2; CDR3 DNA: TGTGCCAGCAGTGTTTCAGTGGGTGGGAGGGTTGTAGAGACCCAGTACTTC; CDR3 protein: CASSVSVGGRVVETQYF
J gene: TRBJ1-5; clone size: .; V gene: TRBV30; D gene: TRBD1; CDR3 DNA: TGTGCCTGGTCAGGCGACAGGGGCGGTAATCAGCCCCAGCATTTT; CDR3 protein: CAWSGDRGGNQPQHF
J gene: TRBJ2-2; clone size: .; V gene: TRBV5-1; D gene: TRBD2; CDR3 DNA: TGCGCCAGCTCGGGAGGGGCTCTTGGCGGGGAGCTGTTTTTT; CDR3 protein: CASSGGALGGELFF
J gene: TRBJ2-1; clone size: .; V gene: TRBV21-1; D gene: .; CDR3 DNA: .; CDR3 protein: CASSKKVGRGAQFF
J gene: TRBJ2-2; clone size: .; V gene: TRBV9; D gene: TRBD2; CDR3 DNA: TGTGCCAGCAGCGTCGGGACTAGCGGGAGCGGGGAGCTGTTTTTT; CDR3 protein: CASSVGTSGSGELFF
J gene: TRBJ2-7; clone size: .; V gene: TRBV7-8; D gene: .; CDR3 DNA: TGTGCCAGCAGCGACCGGCAGGGGAAGACCTCGAAAGGAACACGTTACGAGCAGTACTTC; CDR3 protein: CASSDRQGKTSKGTRYEQYF
J gene: TRBJ2-3; clone size: few; V gene: TRBV30; D gene: TRBD2; CDR3 DNA: TGTGCCTGGAGAAGCACTAGCGGGAGGTTGGGTACGCAGTATTTT; CDR3 protein: CAWRSTSGRLGTQYF
J gene: TRBJ1-2; clone size: .; V gene: TRBV7-8; D gene: .; CDR3 DNA: TGTGCCAGCAGCGTAGGCTACTCACAGGGAAACTATGGCTACACCTTC; CDR3 protein: CASSVGYSQGNYGYTF
J gene: TRBJ2-7; clone size: once; V gene: TRBV30; D gene: TRBD1; CDR3 DNA: TGTGCCTGGAGGATGGTATCCAGGGGGTACGAGCAGTACTTC; CDR3 protein: CAWRMVSRGYEQYF
J gene: TRBJ2-3; clone size: .; V gene: TRBV6-5; D gene: TRBD2; CDR3 DNA: TGTGCCAGCAGTCTTAGCGGGACCGCTTCAGATACGCAGTATTTT; CDR3 protein: CASSLSGTASDTQYF
J gene: TRBJ2-5; clone size: .; V gene: TRBV5-8; D gene: .; CDR3 DNA: TGTGCCAGCAGCTTAGTGAGGGGGACCCAGTACTTC; CDR3 protein: CASSLVRGTQYF